The clone carrying this T cell receptor beta chain was recorded a few times. The antigen is unknown. The sequenced fragment ends 3 residues before the CDR3 boundary, so the rest is inferred from the germline J gene. The record originates from a study of T cell clonality in common variable immunodeficiency. Findings and caveats of the study: Reportedly, TCR beta sequences from common variable immunodeficiency showed fewer deletions and N-nucleotide insertions.

Germline V lookup: CDR1 MNHEY, CDR2 SVGEGT. This CDR3 is 12 amino acids long. Equal genomic DNA amounts from CVID and control samples were sequenced. Generated by immunoSEQ multiplex PCR, the TCRdb table keeps only in-frame clones and is missing some. The sample was found to contain under 40,000 clones, and every one recurs. The specimen was peripheral blood mononuclear cells. V is TRBV6-2 or TRBV6-3 and J is TRBJ1-2, with 9 bases that match TRBD1. The TCR was taken from a human donor with common variable immunodeficiency. Partial CDR3 DNA: TGTGCCAGCTTTCGGGGACAGGGCTCA. Its protein is CASFRGQGS. The CDR3, in full, reads CASFRGQGSYTF.